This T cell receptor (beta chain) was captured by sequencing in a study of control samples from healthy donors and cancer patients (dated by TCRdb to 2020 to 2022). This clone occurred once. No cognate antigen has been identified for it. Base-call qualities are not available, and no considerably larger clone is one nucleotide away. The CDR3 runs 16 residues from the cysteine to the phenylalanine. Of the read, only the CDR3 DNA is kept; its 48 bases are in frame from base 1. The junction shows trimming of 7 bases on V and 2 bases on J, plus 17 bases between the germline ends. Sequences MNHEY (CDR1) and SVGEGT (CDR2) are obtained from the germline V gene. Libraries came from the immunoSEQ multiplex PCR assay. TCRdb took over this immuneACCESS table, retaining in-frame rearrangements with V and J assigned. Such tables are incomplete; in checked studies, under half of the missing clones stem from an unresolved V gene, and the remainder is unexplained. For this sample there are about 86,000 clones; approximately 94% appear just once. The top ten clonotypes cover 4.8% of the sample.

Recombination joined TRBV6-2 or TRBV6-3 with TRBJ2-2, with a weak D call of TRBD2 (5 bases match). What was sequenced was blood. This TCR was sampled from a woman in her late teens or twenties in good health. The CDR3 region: CASTPFSGINTGELFF. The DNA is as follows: TGTGCCAGCACCCCTTTCTCCGGGATAAACACCGGGGAGCTGTTTTTT.